This is a list of T cell receptor beta chains from one sample in a study of blood T cell repertoires in COVID-19. This table comes from immunoSEQ multiplex PCR, and its TCRdb copy is limited to in-frame clones, with some not included. Of about 350,000 clones in the sample, over 70% were seen once. Input material: peripheral blood. Every receptor here comes from a woman between 45 and 60 years old with COVID-19, enrolled during active disease. Each CDR3 is given with its conserved first and last residue. A D gene is named only where the DNA matches it firmly. Expanded clones get a size class; other rows say once, few or many, or leave the size out.

clone size	V gene	CDR3 length	D gene	J gene	CDR3 DNA	CDR3 protein
-	TRBV9	12	-	TRBJ2-3	TGTGCCAGCAGCGTAGTCGCAGATACGCAGTATTTT	CASSVVADTQYF
-	TRBV28	15	-	TRBJ1-2	TGTGCCAGCAGTACCGCGAGAACAGGCGCAGGAGGCTACACCTTC	CASSTARTGAGGYTF
-	TRBV12-5	18	TRBD2	TRBJ2-3	TGTGCTAGTGGTTTAGGACTAGCGGGAGTTTCTAGCACAGATACGCAGTATTTT	CASGLGLAGVSSTDTQYF
-	TRBV18	11	-	TRBJ1-1	TGTGCCAGCTCACTAAACACCGAAGCTTTCTTT	CASSLNTEAFF
-	TRBV18	15	TRBD1	TRBJ2-2	TGTGCCAGCTCACCGGGGGACAGGGTGTTCGGGGAGCTGTTTTTT	CASSPGDRVFGELFF
-	TRBV29-1	13	TRBD1	TRBJ1-2	TGCAGCGCAAACAGGGGGACCTACTATGGCTACACCTTC	CSANRGTYYGYTF
-	TRBV6-5	15	-	TRBJ2-1	TGTGCCAGCAGGGGCTGGGCCTCAGACGACAATGAGCAGTTCTTC	CASRGWASDDNEQFF
-	TRBV2	15	TRBD1	TRBJ1-1	TGTGCCACGTCAGGACAGGGGGCCGGGAACACTGAAGCTTTCTTT	CATSGQGAGNTEAFF
once	TRBV9	17	TRBD1	TRBJ1-3	TGTGCCAGCAGCGATGGTGGGACAGTTCTCTCTGGAAACACCATATATTTT	CASSDGGTVLSGNTIYF
-	TRBV3-1/TRBV3-2	16	-	TRBJ1-3	TGTGCCAGCAGCCAAGTATACGACACCTCTGGAAACACCATATATTTT	CASSQVYDTSGNTIYF